The subject of this entry is one T cell receptor (beta chain). This sample was taken from a study of OX40 agonist ivuxolimab in advanced cancers. Per germline, CDR1 SGHAT and CDR2 FQNNGV. The CDR3 is 15 residues long. V was clipped by 6 bases and J by 1 base, with 13 bases between them. Only in-frame clones appear in the TCRdb table, and some are missing; sequencing was by immunoSEQ multiplex PCR. The table has more than 25,000 clones, less than 85% seen once; the top ten hold around 26%. The chain links TRBV11-2 to TRBJ2-1, with D uncertain. The sequence was obtained from an adult with an advanced solid tumor such as melanoma, head and neck, liver or kidney cancer. The sample here was CD4+ or CD8+ T cells sorted from blood, taken in a trial of the OX40 agonist ivuxolimab. CDR3 in amino acids: CASSGAPSSYNEQFF. CDR3 bases: TGTGCCAGCAGTGGAGCCCCGAGTTCCTACAATGAGCAGTTCTTC.